Listed here is a single TCR beta chain. Losses at the gene ends were 1 base for V and 7 bases for J; bases not matched to a gene: 14. Germline assignment: CDR1 LGHNA and CDR2 YSLEER. This CDR3 has 18 amino acids. Caucasian, healthy and from Russia, the donors were aged between about 6 and 90. Extracted total RNA amounted to at least 5.5 micrograms for each sample. The sample originates from a study of blood T cells in healthy people across ages. Through a sample-barcoded 5' primer and a J-beta primer mix, a second PCR was run for roughly 6 to 12 cycles. With 12 random nucleotides, a template-switch adaptor tagged each individual cDNA molecule. TCRdb independently ran MiXCR on the 5' RACE reads; one entry per CDR3 protein. Seen here are over 600,000 distinct CDR3 sequences, around two fifths observed once, and the top ten hold 25% to 35%.

The receptor comes from an elderly man in good health. The rearrangement joins TRBV4-3 to TRBJ2-1, with 9 bases lining up with TRBD2. Sequenced sample: blood. The chain's CDR3 is CASSQASGSGRFSNEQFF. The CDR3 nucleotides read TGCGCCAGCAGCCAAGCGTCGGGGAGCGGGAGGTTTTCGAATGAGCAGTTCTTC.